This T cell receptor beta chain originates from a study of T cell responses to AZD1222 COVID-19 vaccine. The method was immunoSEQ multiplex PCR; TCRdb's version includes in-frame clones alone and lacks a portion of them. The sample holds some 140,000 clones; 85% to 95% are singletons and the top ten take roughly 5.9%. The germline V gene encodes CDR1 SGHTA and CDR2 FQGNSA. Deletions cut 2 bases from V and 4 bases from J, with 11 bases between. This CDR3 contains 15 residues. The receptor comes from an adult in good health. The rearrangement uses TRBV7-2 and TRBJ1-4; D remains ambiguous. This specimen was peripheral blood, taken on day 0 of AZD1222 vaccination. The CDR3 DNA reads TGTGCCAGCAGCTTAAACGGCAGGCTTAATGAAAAACTGTTTTTT. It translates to CASSLNGRLNEKLFF.